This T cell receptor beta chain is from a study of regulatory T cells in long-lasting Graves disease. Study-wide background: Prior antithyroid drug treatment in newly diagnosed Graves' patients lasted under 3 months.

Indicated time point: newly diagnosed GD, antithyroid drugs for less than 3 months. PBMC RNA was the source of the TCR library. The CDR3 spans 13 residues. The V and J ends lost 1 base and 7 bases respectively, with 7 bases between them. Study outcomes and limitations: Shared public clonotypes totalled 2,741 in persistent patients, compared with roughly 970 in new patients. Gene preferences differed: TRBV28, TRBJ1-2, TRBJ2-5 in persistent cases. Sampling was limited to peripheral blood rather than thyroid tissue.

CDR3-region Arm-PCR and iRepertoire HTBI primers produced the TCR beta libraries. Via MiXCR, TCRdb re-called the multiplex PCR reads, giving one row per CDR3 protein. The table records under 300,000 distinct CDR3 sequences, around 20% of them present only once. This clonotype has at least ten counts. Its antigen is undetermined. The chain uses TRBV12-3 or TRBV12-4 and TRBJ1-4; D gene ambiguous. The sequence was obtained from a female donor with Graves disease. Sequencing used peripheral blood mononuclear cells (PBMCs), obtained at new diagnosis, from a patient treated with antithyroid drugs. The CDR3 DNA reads TGTGCCAGCAGTTTAGAACCTGGTGAAAAACTGTTTTTT. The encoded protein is CASSLEPGEKLFF.